This is a list of T cell receptor beta chains from one sample in a study of T cell responses to AZD1222 COVID-19 vaccine. The protocol was immunoSEQ multiplex PCR, while the TCRdb copy is restricted to in-frame clones and leaves out a portion. The profile shows 45,000 to 55,000 clones, approximately 86% of them singletons. This specimen was peripheral blood, taken 28 days after the second AZD1222 dose. The origin of the receptors is an adult who received the AZD1222 COVID-19 vaccine. Both conserved end residues are part of each CDR3. A D gene is named only where the DNA matches it firmly. Where a row states a size, it is once, few, many or the class of an expanded clone; other rows omit it.

V: TRBV28
J: TRBJ1-2
size: .
D: .
DNA: TGTGCCAGCAGTCGCCAGGGGTCCTATGGCTACACCTTC
CDR3: CASSRQGSYGYTF

V: TRBV21-1
J: TRBJ2-4
size: .
D: .
DNA: TGTGCCAGCAGCAAAGCCGGAGTACTAGCCAAAAACATTCAGTACTTC
CDR3: CASSKAGVLAKNIQYF

V: TRBV15
J: TRBJ2-7
size: .
D: .
DNA: TGTGCCACCAGCAATCCCTCGGGAATGGGCGAGCAGTACTTC
CDR3: CATSNPSGMGEQYF

V: TRBV12-3/TRBV12-4
J: TRBJ2-5
size: .
D: .
DNA: TGTGCCAGCAGTTTTGGCCCGGGGGAGACCCAGTACTTC
CDR3: CASSFGPGETQYF

V: TRBV3-1/TRBV3-2
J: TRBJ2-2
size: .
D: TRBD2
DNA: TGTGCCAGCAGCTTGGTCCTTCTAGCGGGAGGGCCTACCGGGGAGCTGTTTTTT
CDR3: CASSLVLLAGGPTGELFF

V: TRBV4-3
J: TRBJ2-2
size: .
D: TRBD2
DNA: TGCGCCAGCAGCACTAGCGGGAGTACCGGGGAGCTGTTTTTT
CDR3: CASSTSGSTGELFF

V: TRBV6-2/TRBV6-3
J: TRBJ1-5
size: .
D: .
DNA: TGTGCCAGCAGTTACGTCCGACGGGGCGGAAGCAATCAGCCCCAGCATTTT
CDR3: CASSYVRRGGSNQPQHF

V: TRBV3-1/TRBV3-2
J: TRBJ2-1
size: .
D: TRBD1
DNA: TGTGCCAGCAGCCAAAGATGGGACAGCTACAATGAGCAGTTCTTC
CDR3: CASSQRWDSYNEQFF

V: TRBV27
J: TRBJ1-1
size: .
D: .
DNA: TGTGCCAGCAGGTACTTTCAGGGTTACCCTGAAGCTTTCTTT
CDR3: CASRYFQGYPEAFF

V: TRBV27
J: TRBJ2-1
size: .
D: .
DNA: TGTGCCAGCAGTCCCCAGGGGGGAGGGAGGTACAATGAGCAGTTCTTC
CDR3: CASSPQGGGRYNEQFF

V: TRBV5-1
J: TRBJ2-7
size: few
D: .
DNA: TGCGCCAGCAGCTTGGTGAGACACCCCTACGAGCAGTACTTC
CDR3: CASSLVRHPYEQYF

V: TRBV11-2
J: TRBJ2-5
size: .
D: .
DNA: TGTGCCAGCAGCTCAAGCGAGGAGACCCAGTACTTC
CDR3: CASSSSEETQYF

V: TRBV6-2/TRBV6-3
J: TRBJ2-1
size: .
D: .
DNA: TGTGCCAGCAGTTACTCTTGGGTGCAGTTCTTC
CDR3: CASSYSWVQFF

V: TRBV3-1/TRBV3-2
J: TRBJ1-3
size: .
D: TRBD1
DNA: TGTGCCAGCAGCCAGTTAGGGGGCGAAAACACCATATATTTT
CDR3: CASSQLGGENTIYF

V: TRBV5-6
J: TRBJ1-1
size: .
D: .
DNA: TGTGCCAGCAGCTTGGTCCCGTCGGGGGGCGGCACTGAAGCTTTCTTT
CDR3: CASSLVPSGGGTEAFF

V: TRBV6-4
J: TRBJ2-1
size: .
D: TRBD2
DNA: TGTGCCAGCAGCCAACTAGCGGGAGGGATCGGTGAGCAGTTCTTC
CDR3: CASSQLAGGIGEQFF

V: TRBV29-1
J: TRBJ2-7
size: .
D: TRBD1
DNA: TGCAGCGTCGGGACAGGGGCCTCCTACGAGCAGTACTTC
CDR3: CSVGTGASYEQYF

V: TRBV5-4
J: TRBJ2-2
size: .
D: TRBD1
DNA: TGTGCCAGCAGCAGGGACAGGGTGAACACCGGGGAGCTGTTTTTT
CDR3: CASSRDRVNTGELFF

V: TRBV10-3
J: TRBJ1-3
size: .
D: .
DNA: TGTGCCATCACGGCGGGGACTGCTGGAAACACCATATATTTT
CDR3: CAITAGTAGNTIYF

V: TRBV28
J: TRBJ2-1
size: .
D: .
DNA: TGTGCCAGCAGTTTCGTATCGTCCTACAATGAGCAGTTCTTC
CDR3: CASSFVSSYNEQFF

V: TRBV19
J: TRBJ2-5
size: .
D: TRBD1
DNA: TGTGCCAGTAGTATGACAGGGGATGGGGAGACCCAGTACTTC
CDR3: CASSMTGDGETQYF

V: TRBV19
J: TRBJ2-5
size: .
D: .
DNA: TGTGCCAGTAGTATCTCCTCTGAGGAGAGGACGACCCAGTACTTC
CDR3: CASSISSEERTTQYF

V: TRBV5-1
J: TRBJ2-7
size: .
D: TRBD1
DNA: TGCGCCAGCAGCTTAAGACAGGGGGGCAGCTACGAGCAGTACTTC
CDR3: CASSLRQGGSYEQYF

V: TRBV7-9
J: TRBJ1-1
size: .
D: .
DNA: TGTGCCAGCAGTCTTAACAGGGAAGCTTTCTTT
CDR3: CASSLNREAFF

V: TRBV28
J: TRBJ1-6
size: .
D: .
DNA: TGTGCCAGCAGTTTCCTCCGCCCTAAGGAGGAATCACCCCTCCACTTT
CDR3: CASSFLRPKEESPLHF

V: TRBV9
J: TRBJ2-7
size: .
D: TRBD2
DNA: TGTGCCAGCAGCGTAACTAGCGGGGGGGCCTACGAGCAGTACTTC
CDR3: CASSVTSGGAYEQYF

V: TRBV28
J: TRBJ1-2
size: once
D: .
DNA: TGTGCCAGCAGTTTTTTTGAGCGAGGGGGCTACACCTTC
CDR3: CASSFFERGGYTF

V: TRBV7-2
J: TRBJ1-6
size: .
D: .
DNA: TGTGCCAGCAGTCCCGACTCGGACTCACCCCTCCACTTT
CDR3: CASSPDSDSPLHF

V: TRBV4-2
J: TRBJ2-7
size: .
D: .
DNA: TGTGCCAGCAGCCTACCAGGGGCAACCTACGAGCAGTACTTC
CDR3: CASSLPGATYEQYF

V: TRBV12-3/TRBV12-4
J: TRBJ1-1
size: .
D: .
DNA: TGTGCCAGCAGTTTCTCTGGGAACACTGAAGCTTTCTTT
CDR3: CASSFSGNTEAFF

V: TRBV4-1
J: TRBJ1-2
size: .
D: TRBD1
DNA: TGCGCCAGCAGCCAAGGGAGGACAGGGGGGAGAAGGGACTATGGCTACACCTTC
CDR3: CASSQGRTGGRRDYGYTF

V: TRBV28
J: TRBJ1-6
size: .
D: .
DNA: TGTGCCAGCGGTATCGGAACAACCGAGGTTTCACCCCTCCACTTT
CDR3: CASGIGTTEVSPLHF

V: TRBV28
J: TRBJ2-1
size: few
D: TRBD2
DNA: TGTGCCAGCAGTTTGGATAGCGGGAGTTTCGGGGGGTTTCAGTTCTTC
CDR3: CASSLDSGSFGGFQFF

V: TRBV7-8
J: TRBJ2-7
size: few
D: .
DNA: TGTGCCAGCAGCCGAGGGATAGGGGCAGGCGAGCAGTACTTC
CDR3: CASSRGIGAGEQYF

V: TRBV6-5
J: TRBJ1-1
size: once
D: .
DNA: TGTGCCAGCAGCTGGGGCAGGAACACTGAAGCTTTCTTT
CDR3: CASSWGRNTEAFF

V: TRBV4-1
J: TRBJ1-2
size: .
D: .
DNA: TGCGCCAGCAGCCAAGAACTCCAAGCTAACTATGGCTACACCTTC
CDR3: CASSQELQANYGYTF

V: TRBV27
J: TRBJ1-5
size: .
D: .
DNA: TGTGCCAGCAGTTTTTGGGGTCAGCCCCAGCATTTT
CDR3: CASSFWGQPQHF

V: TRBV20-1
J: TRBJ2-7
size: .
D: .
DNA: TGCAGTGCTGCCTCTAGGAACGAGCAGTACTTC
CDR3: CSAASRNEQYF

V: TRBV6-2/TRBV6-3
J: TRBJ1-1
size: few
D: .
DNA: TGTGCCAGCAGCCGAGGAGGAAGGACTGAAGCTTTCTTT
CDR3: CASSRGGRTEAFF

V: TRBV7-9
J: TRBJ1-1
size: .
D: TRBD1
DNA: TGTGCCAGCAGCTCCGACAGGGGCGACACTGAAGCTTTCTTT
CDR3: CASSSDRGDTEAFF

V: TRBV7-9
J: TRBJ1-6
size: .
D: TRBD1
DNA: TGTGCCAGCAGCCCGGGACAGGGGTACAATTCACCCCTCCACTTT
CDR3: CASSPGQGYNSPLHF

V: TRBV3-1/TRBV3-2
J: TRBJ2-1
size: .
D: TRBD2
DNA: TGTGCCAGCAGCCAATGGACTAGCGGGAGGGACAATGAGCAGTTCTTC
CDR3: CASSQWTSGRDNEQFF

V: TRBV29-1
J: TRBJ2-1
size: .
D: TRBD2
DNA: TGCAGCGTTTTGACTAGCGGGGGCTACAATGAGCAGTTCTTC
CDR3: CSVLTSGGYNEQFF

V: TRBV19
J: TRBJ2-1
size: .
D: .
DNA: TGTGCCAGTAGTATTCAAGGAGGGCACAATGAGCAGTTCTTC
CDR3: CASSIQGGHNEQFF

V: TRBV10-1
J: TRBJ2-3
size: once
D: .
DNA: TGCGCCAGCAGTGAGGCACCGGCAGGGTCAGCAGATACGCAGTATTTT
CDR3: CASSEAPAGSADTQYF

V: TRBV7-2
J: TRBJ1-2
size: .
D: TRBD1
DNA: TGTGCCAGCAGTTTACAGGGGACTCTTAACTATGGCTACACCTTC
CDR3: CASSLQGTLNYGYTF

V: TRBV19
J: TRBJ2-5
size: few
D: .
DNA: TGTGCCAGTAGTATACCAAAAATGGTCGGTCTGAGGGAGACCCAGTACTTC
CDR3: CASSIPKMVGLRETQYF

V: TRBV5-5
J: TRBJ1-3
size: .
D: .
DNA: TGTGCCAGCAGCCCCGAGCAGGGAACTGGAAACACCATATATTTT
CDR3: CASSPEQGTGNTIYF

V: TRBV5-4
J: TRBJ1-2
size: .
D: TRBD1
DNA: TGTGCCAGCAGCGGACAGGGGTATGGCTACACCTTC
CDR3: CASSGQGYGYTF

V: TRBV11-3
J: TRBJ1-1
size: once
D: .
DNA: TGTGCCAGCAGCTTAGATCAATACACTGAAGCTTTCTTT
CDR3: CASSLDQYTEAFF

V: TRBV9
J: TRBJ2-7
size: .
D: TRBD2
DNA: TGTGCCAGCAGCGTAGGGGTAGCGGGAGTCTACGAGCAGTACTTC
CDR3: CASSVGVAGVYEQYF

V: TRBV7-3
J: TRBJ2-5
size: .
D: .
DNA: TGTGCCAGCAGGTTAAACGGAGGGCCCTCGTGGGAGACCCAGTACTTC
CDR3: CASRLNGGPSWETQYF

V: TRBV9
J: TRBJ2-7
size: .
D: .
DNA: TGTGCCAGCAGCGTAGGCGGGACTGCGGGGTCCTACGAGCAGTACTTC
CDR3: CASSVGGTAGSYEQYF

V: TRBV28
J: TRBJ1-4
size: .
D: .
DNA: TGTGCCAGCAGTTTACTAAATGAAAAACTGTTTTTT
CDR3: CASSLLNEKLFF

V: TRBV4-3
J: TRBJ2-5
size: .
D: .
DNA: TGCGCCAGCAGCCAAAATTCCGGGAACCAAGAGACCCAGTACTTC
CDR3: CASSQNSGNQETQYF